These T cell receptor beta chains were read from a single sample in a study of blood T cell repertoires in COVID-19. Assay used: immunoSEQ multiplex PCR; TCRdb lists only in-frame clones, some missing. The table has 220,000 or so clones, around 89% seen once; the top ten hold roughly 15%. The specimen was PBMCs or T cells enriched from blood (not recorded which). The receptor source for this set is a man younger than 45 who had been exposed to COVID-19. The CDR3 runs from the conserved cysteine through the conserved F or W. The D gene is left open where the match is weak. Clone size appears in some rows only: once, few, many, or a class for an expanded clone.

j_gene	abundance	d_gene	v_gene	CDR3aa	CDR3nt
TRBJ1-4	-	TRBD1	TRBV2	CASREGTGGAGKLFF	TGTGCCAGCAGAGAAGGGACAGGGGGCGCGGGTAAACTGTTTTTT
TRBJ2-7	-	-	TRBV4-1	CASSQVAGSYEQYF	TGCGCCAGCAGCCAAGTCGCGGGTTCCTACGAGCAGTACTTC
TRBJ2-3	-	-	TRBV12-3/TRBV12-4	CASSFFGDTQYF	TGTGCCAGCAGTTTCTTCGGAGATACGCAGTATTTT
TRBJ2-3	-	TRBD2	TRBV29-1	CSVLAGGLGAQYF	TGCAGCGTGCTAGCGGGGGGGCTCGGGGCGCAGTATTTT
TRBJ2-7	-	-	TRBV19	CASSIEPLYEQYF	TGTGCCAGTAGTATTGAGCCCCTCTACGAGCAGTACTTC
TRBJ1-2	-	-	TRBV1	CTSSPSHRQGSNYGYTF	TGCACCAGCAGCCCGTCCCACCGACAGGGATCAAACTATGGCTACACCTTC
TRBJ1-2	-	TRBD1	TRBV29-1	CSVAKTGGYDGYTF	TGCAGCGTTGCCAAAACAGGGGGCTATGATGGCTACACCTTC
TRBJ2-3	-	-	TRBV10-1	CGGFRDTQYF	TGCGGAGGGTTTCGGGATACGCAGTATTTT
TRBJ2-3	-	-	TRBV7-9	CASSFGTSADTQYF	TGTGCCAGCAGCTTCGGGACATCGGCAGATACGCAGTATTTT
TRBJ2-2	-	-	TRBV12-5	CASGFETAPANTGELFF	TGTGCTAGTGGTTTTGAGACAGCCCCAGCGAACACCGGGGAGCTGTTTTTT
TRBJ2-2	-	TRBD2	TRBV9	CASSVVAGRGGELFF	TGTGCCAGCAGCGTAGTAGCGGGGCGGGGCGGGGAGCTGTTTTTT
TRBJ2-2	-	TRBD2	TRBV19	CASSLGLAGANTGELFF	TGTGCCAGTAGTCTGGGACTAGCGGGGGCGAACACCGGGGAGCTGTTTTTT
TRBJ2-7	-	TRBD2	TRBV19	CASSSPAAGDSYEQYF	TGTGCCAGTAGCTCCCCCGCGGCGGGGGACTCCTACGAGCAGTACTTC
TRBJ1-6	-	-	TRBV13	CASSSTGSPYNSPLHF	TGTGCCAGCAGCTCTACAGGGTCCCCCTATAATTCACCCCTCCACTTT
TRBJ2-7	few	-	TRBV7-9	CASSLAYGAAITISYEQYF	TGTGCCAGCAGCTTAGCGTATGGGGCAGCCATTACTATCTCCTACGAGCAGTACTTC
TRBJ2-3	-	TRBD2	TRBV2	CASSEAPLAGTDTQYF	TGTGCCAGCAGTGAGGCCCCTCTAGCGGGAACAGATACGCAGTATTTT
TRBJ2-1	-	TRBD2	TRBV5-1	CARKGREGSNEQFF	TGCGCCAGAAAAGGGAGGGAGGGGAGCAATGAGCAGTTCTTC
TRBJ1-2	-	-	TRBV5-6	CASSLKSAGINYGYTF	TGTGCCAGCAGCTTAAAATCGGCAGGGATTAACTATGGCTACACCTTC
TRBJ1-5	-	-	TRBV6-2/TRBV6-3	CASSYEWNQPQHF	TGTGCCAGCAGTTACGAGTGGAATCAGCCCCAGCATTTT
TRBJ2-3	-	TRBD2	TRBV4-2	CASSQVTSGTTDTQYF	TGTGCCAGCAGCCAAGTAACTAGCGGGACCACAGATACGCAGTATTTT
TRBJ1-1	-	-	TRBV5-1	CASSPLAGSKAFF	TGCGCCAGCAGCCCTCTAGCGGGCTCAAAAGCTTTCTTT
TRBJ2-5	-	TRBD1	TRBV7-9	CASSLGTGLYQETQYF	TGTGCCAGCAGCTTAGGGACAGGCCTGTACCAAGAGACCCAGTACTTC
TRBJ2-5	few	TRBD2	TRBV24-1	CATSDSRLAGQETQYF	TGTGCCACCAGTGATTCCCGACTAGCGGGACAAGAGACCCAGTACTTC
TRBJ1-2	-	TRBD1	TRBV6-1	CASSEVTGAGYTF	TGTGCCAGCAGTGAAGTGACAGGGGCTGGCTACACCTTC
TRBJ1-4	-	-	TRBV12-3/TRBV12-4	CANVDSNNEKLFF	TGTGCCAACGTGGACAGCAATAATGAAAAACTGTTTTTT
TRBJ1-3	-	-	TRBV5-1	CASSLEGRGGNTIYF	TGCGCCAGCAGCTTGGAAGGGAGAGGTGGAAACACCATATATTTT
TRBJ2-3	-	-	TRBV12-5	CASGLPTMWDTQYF	TGTGCTAGTGGTTTGCCCACTATGTGGGATACGCAGTATTTT
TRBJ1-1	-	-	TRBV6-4	CASSRQVDTEAFF	TGTGCCAGCAGTCGACAGGTAGACACTGAAGCTTTCTTT
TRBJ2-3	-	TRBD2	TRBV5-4	CASSILAGRTDTQYF	TGTGCCAGCAGCATCCTAGCGGGCCGCACAGATACGCAGTATTTT
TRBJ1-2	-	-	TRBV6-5	CASRTGTSHGYTF	TGTGCCAGCCGCACGGGGACAAGCCATGGCTACACCTTC
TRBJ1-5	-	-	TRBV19	CASSMRDQPQHF	TGTGCCAGTAGTATGCGAGATCAGCCCCAGCATTTT
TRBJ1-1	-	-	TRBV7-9	CASSLGGMNTEAFF	TGTGCCAGCAGCTTAGGTGGCATGAACACTGAAGCTTTCTTT
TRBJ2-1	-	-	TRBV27	CASSLSGSHEQFF	TGTGCCAGCAGTTTATCGGGGAGCCATGAGCAGTTCTTC
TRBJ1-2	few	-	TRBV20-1	CSARVDYGYTF	TGCAGTGCTAGAGTAGATTATGGCTACACCTTC
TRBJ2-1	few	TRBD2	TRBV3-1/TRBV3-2	CASSPGLAGGEEQFF	TGTGCCAGCAGCCCGGGACTAGCGGGGGGGGAGGAGCAGTTCTTC
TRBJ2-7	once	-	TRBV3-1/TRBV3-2	CASSRGVGYEQYF	TGTGCCAGCAGCCGGGGGGTAGGCTACGAGCAGTACTTC
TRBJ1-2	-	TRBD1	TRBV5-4	CASSSDRGVSYGYTF	TGTGCCAGCAGCTCTGACAGGGGAGTAAGCTATGGCTACACCTTC
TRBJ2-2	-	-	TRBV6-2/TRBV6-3	CASSSHRVSGELFF	TGTGCCAGCAGCTCGCACAGGGTGTCCGGGGAGCTGTTTTTT
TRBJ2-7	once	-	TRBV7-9	CASSLPGSYEQYF	TGTGCCAGCAGCTTACCAGGATCCTACGAGCAGTACTTC
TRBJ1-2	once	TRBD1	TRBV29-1	CSATGGEYGYTF	TGCAGCGCTACAGGGGGGGAGTATGGCTACACCTTC
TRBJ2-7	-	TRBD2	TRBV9	CASSVGASGGNEQYF	TGTGCCAGCAGCGTAGGGGCTAGCGGGGGTAACGAGCAGTACTTC